The present T cell receptor (beta chain) was sequenced within a study of Graves' ophthalmopathy and Graves' hyperthyroidism. CDR1 and CDR2 from the germline V gene are SGHTA and FQGNSA. J lost 5 bases, V lost 1 base, and 6 bases had no gene match. The CDR3 runs 16 residues. Active ophthalmopathy (CAS at least 3, NOSPECS at least 4), lasting under 3 months. The authors amplified TCR beta CDR3 regions, and they did so from RNA transcripts for repertoire sequencing. A first-round RT-PCR used HTBI primers, followed by a second-round multiplex PCR. TCRdb reprocessed the multiplex PCR reads via MiXCR and lists one record per CDR3 protein. Of almost 400,000 distinct CDR3 sequences in the sample, about 18% were seen once.

Sequencing was performed on peripheral blood. V gene TRBV7-2 combines with J gene TRBJ2-5, with 11 bases fitting TRBD2. This receptor was identified in a woman aged 18-29 years with Graves' ophthalmopathy. The DNA of the CDR3 is TGTGCCAGCAGCTTAGACCCTAGCGGGAGGCAGGAGACCCAGTACTTC. This codes for CASSLDPSGRQETQYF.